This TCR beta chain was sequenced in a study of shared clonotypes between healthy human individuals. General observations from the study: Clonotypes not shared had lower generation probabilities than those common to all four donors. Roughly 5% of naive CD4 clonotypes were common to a few donors. Deeper or shallower sequencing was expected to change how clonotypes are shared among donors.

Naive CD8 cells lacked CD45RO and underwent positive selection for CCR7, leaving out terminally differentiated effector memory CD45RA+ cells. Sorted-subset replicate PCRs used approximately 190 ng of genomic DNA. This amount corresponded to some 32,000 T cell genomes. Using immunoSEQ multiplex PCR, the repertoire was profiled, and TCRdb retains in-frame clones only, with some absent. The data show approximately 840,000 clones, roughly 96% seen once. As to this clone: Antigen: not known.

V lost 3 bases, J lost 1 base, and 11 bases lay in between. CDR3 length equals 14 residues. CDR1 SGDLS and CDR2 YYNGEE come from the germline V gene. The TCR sequence derives from a young man in good health. Sequences were obtained from naive CD8+ T cells sorted from blood. The chain is built from TRBV9 and TRBJ2-7; maybe TRBD1 (5 bases). CDR3 coding DNA: TGTGCCAGCAGCGAGGTCCCAGGGTCCTACGAGCAGTACTTC. Amino acid sequence: CASSEVPGSYEQYF.